A single TCR beta chain is shown here with its context. The data derive from a study of blood T cell repertoires in COVID-19. Background on the study: Researchers got acute and convalescent COVID-19 samples from the United States, Italy and Spain. In each case, the material was cDNA or gDNA derived from T cells, B-cell-depleted T cells, or PBMCs.

Under the authors' procedure: From reference gene primer amplification, estimates of nucleated cell counts were derived. The data were produced by immunoSEQ multiplex PCR, yet TCRdb's version contains in-frame clones alone and is incomplete. V, J and clone size were drawn from that table, and D and trimming were deduced from the DNA. The data contain fewer than 450,000 clones, around 91% of them singletons. The sequencing input was peripheral blood. The receptor's source is a woman aged 18-30 years who had recovered from COVID-19.

The CDR3 coding sequence is TGTGCCAGCAGCGCCGAGAGCACAGATACGCAGTATTTT. Its protein is CASSAESTDTQYF. The V gene is TRBV9, the J gene TRBJ2-3; D remains unclear. V was pared by 3 bases and J by 0 bases, with 5 bases between. CDR3 size: 13 residues. Germline lookup yields CDR1 SGDLS and CDR2 YYNGEE. Full variable domain (rest looked up from reference TRBV9 and TRBJ2-3): DSGVTQTPKHLITATGQRVTLRCSPRSGDLSVYWYQQSLDQGLQFLIQYYNGEERAKGNILERFSAQQFPDLHSELNLSSLELGDSALYFCASSAESTDTQYFGPGTRLTVL.